This T cell receptor (beta chain) emerged from a study of shared clonotypes between healthy human individuals. CD8 memory comprised CD45RO+ plus CCR7-negative CD45RA+ TemRA cells. Produced via immunoSEQ multiplex PCR; TCRdb's table is partial and in-frame only. The repertoire holds 100,000 or so clones, with less than 80% as singletons. The CDR3 is 15 amino acids. Germline CDR1 MGHRA, CDR2 YSYEKL. The germline V and J ends were trimmed by 3 bases and 5 bases, with 16 bases remaining between them. Comment on this clone: Its target is unknown.

Findings and caveats of the study: Clonotype sharing among donors was expected to depend on sequencing depth. Represented diversity, genetic and exposure-history alike, was limited by few donors.

The sample taken for sequencing was memory CD8+ T cells sorted from blood. Subset in this sample: CD45RO+ cells pooled with CCR7-negative TemRA cells. This TCR was sampled from a woman in her thirties in good health. The chain is built from TRBV4-1 and TRBJ2-5; tentatively, D is TRBD1 (5 bases). The CDR3 region is CASSQIGVVGETQYF. In nucleotides, the CDR3 is TGCGCCAGCAGCCAGATAGGGGTAGTAGGTGAGACCCAGTACTTC.